This TCR beta chain was captured in a study of T cell changes during pregnancy in multiple sclerosis. Generated by immunoSEQ multiplex PCR, the TCRdb table keeps only in-frame clones and is missing some. The repertoire includes 95,000 to 100,000 clones, around 92% of them detected once, and 3% to 3.5% sits in the top ten. CDR3 size: 16 residues. V shed 4 bases and J shed 4 bases, with 17 bases lying between them. Germline V CDR1 and CDR2: MNHNS, SASEGT. This receptor was taken from a female donor with multiple sclerosis, enrolled in a pregnancy study. The chain is built from TRBV6-1 and TRBJ1-5, with D possibly being TRBD1 (6 bases). Sequenced material: peripheral blood, taken in the second trimester of pregnancy. The CDR3, as DNA: TGTGCCAGCAGTGTTCGACAGGAAAGCACAAATCAGCCCCAGCATTTT. Protein product: CASSVRQESTNQPQHF.